One T cell receptor beta chain is described in this entry. Its antigen remains undetermined. No base quality information exists; no much larger clone differs at one position. V gives up 1 base and J gives up 2 bases, and the segment between their germline ends measures 9 bases. CDR1 is given as SGHKS and CDR2 as YYEKEE, both from the germline V gene (reference sequence). Counted from cysteine to phenylalanine, this CDR3 has 14 amino acids. Just the 42-base CDR3 DNA is kept, in frame starting at base 1. To sequence the TCRbeta CDR3 region, genomic DNA was isolated from the sorted cells. The immunoSEQ Assay was used for sequencing of TCRbeta CDR3 regions. TCRdb limited this immuneACCESS table to in-frame rearrangements with V and J called. A share of clones is missing; checked studies link under half to unresolved V genes, and the rest is unexplained. Recorded for this sample are 48,000 or so clones; roughly 84% of them occurred a single time. The top ten hold 7.5% to 10% of the sample.

The data were obtained in a study of OX40 agonist ivuxolimab in advanced cancers. Looking at the study overall: Ivuxolimab, which targeted the costimulatory receptor OX40 (CD134), was an agonistic, fully human IgG2 monoclonal antibody. Peripheral TCRbeta sequencing aimed to test whether ivuxolimab altered TCR sequence diversity and caused clonal T-cell expansion. Prior anti-PD-1, anti-PD-L1 or anti-CTLA-4 therapy was permitted, and less than 45% of dose-escalation patients had received checkpoint inhibitors. Intravenous ivuxolimab was administered to patients every 2 weeks at six dose levels: 0.01, 0.1, 0.3, 1.5, 3 and 10 mg/kg. Of the roughly 52 patients in dose escalation, some 19 had hepatocellular carcinoma, about 15 had melanoma, 9 had renal cell carcinoma and 9 had head and neck cancer. The paper covers the monotherapy dose-escalation part of the phase I ivuxolimab trial, which included N ≈ 57 patients. Partial responses were achieved by three dose-escalation patients, of whom one had hepatocellular carcinoma and two had cutaneous melanoma. The dose-escalation cohort was 82.7% male with a mean age of about 60 years, ranging from about 20 to 85.

Here is what the overall study found, with its caveats: At doses of 0.1 to 3.0 mg/kg, clonal expansion of both CD4+ and CD8+ T cells in blood was seen between baseline and week 6. Which antigens the clonally expanded peripheral T cells were specific for was not determined. Partial responders in the 0.1-3.0 mg/kg groups had among the lowest normalized peripheral clonal expansion, especially among CD8+ T cells. After ivuxolimab, CD8+ T cells had more expanded clones than CD4+ T cells on average. Low levels of normalized T-cell clonal expansion were also seen in some nonresponding patients.

Patients with a history of autoimmune disease or receiving systemic immunosuppression were excluded from the trial. Peripheral blood for TCR sequencing was drawn from every dose cohort at baseline, at cycle 4 day 1 and at cycle 7 day 1. The samples were drawn from a first-in-human, open-label, multicenter phase I dose-escalation trial of ivuxolimab. The trial enrolled adults with locally advanced or metastatic head and neck squamous cell, hepatocellular, melanoma or renal cell carcinoma. Before TCR sequencing, CD4+ T cells and CD8+ T cells from peripheral blood were sorted into separate populations.

The clonotype comes from an adult with an advanced solid tumor such as melanoma, head and neck, liver or kidney cancer. The chain couples TRBV5-5 to TRBJ2-5; the D element might be TRBD1 or TRBD2, as each aligns at 5 bases. Here the sequenced sample was CD4+ or CD8+ T cells sorted from blood, taken in a trial of the OX40 agonist ivuxolimab. The CDR3 region has the sequence CASSLKGPQETQYF. In nucleotide form, the sequence is TGTGCCAGCAGCTTGAAGGGACCACAAGAGACCCAGTACTTC.